Presented here are 18 T cell receptor beta chains from one specimen sequenced in a study of tumor-infiltrating lymphocytes in primary liver carcinoma. RNA and DNA were co-extracted from about 20-30 mg of unsorted bulk tissue. A primer in the constant region served to generate TCR beta cDNA from approximately 500 ng of total RNA. Slightly modified ARM-PCR with three nested multiplex PCR rounds yielded TCR beta libraries. Both of the initial two PCR rounds ran for 10 cycles and employed TRBV1-TRBV30 forward primers alongside a C-beta reverse primer. TCRdb ran MiXCR on the multiplex PCR reads and lists one entry per CDR3 protein. Of around 100,000 distinct CDR3 sequences listed, about 67% are singletons. Sequencing input: liver tumor tissue from sampling region 2. Subset noted: tumor region T2, inferior pole. Receptor source: a woman aged 60-70 years with primary liver carcinoma and hepatitis B virus infection.

As regards this clonotype: One junction end does not reproduce the germline sequence, and a read error may be involved. The chain combines TRBV4-2 with TRBJ2-3; D remains unclear. The CDR3 is made up of 15 amino acids. The germline gives CDR1 LGHNA, CDR2 YNFKEQ. CDR3 protein: CASSQDSDSTVTQYF. The CDR3 bases are TGTGCCAGCAGCCAAGATTCGGATAGCACAGTTACGCAGTATTTT.

This clonotype was seen ten or more times. This may come from a read error, since a much larger clone is one base off. The conserved closing phenylalanine or tryptophan is absent in this CDR3, likely reflecting a read error. V and J are TRBV6-6 and TRBJ2-3; 9 bases are a match to TRBD2. The CDR3 runs to 15 residues. Germline trimming cut 6 bases from V and 0 bases from J; bases unmatched to any gene: 4. Germline CDR1 reads MNHNY; CDR2 reads SVGAGI (reference sequence). The DNA for the CDR3 is TGTGCCAGCAGCCCCCTAGCGGGGAGCACAGATACGCAGTATCTT. Residues: CASSPLAGSTDTQYL.

Of note for this clonotype: Compared with germline, one end of the junction differs, possibly owing to a read error. CDR3 sequence: CANSSPGQGGLASGNTIYF. CDR3 in DNA: TGTGCCAACAGCTCACCGGGACAGGGGGGACTCGCTTCTGGAAACACCATATATTTT. The chain links TRBV11-2 to TRBJ1-3; 11 bases align to TRBD1. The CDR3 sequence is 19 residues long. Germline assignment: CDR1 SGHAT and CDR2 FQNNGV.

The rearrangement uses TRBV5-4 and TRBJ2-2, with 7 bases that match TRBD2. The V and J ends lost 1 base and 3 bases, in that order; junction bases with no gene match: 6. Germline CDR1 SGHNT, CDR2 YYREEE (reference sequence). CDR3 length: 16 amino acids. The CDR3, as DNA: TGTGCCAGCAGCTTGCTGGAGGGGAGGGACACCGGGGAGCTGTTTTTT. Translation gives CASSLLEGRDTGELFF.

This clonotype was recorded many times. The chain is built from TRBV5-8 and TRBJ1-1, with D maybe TRBD1 (5 bases). From germline, CDR1 is SGHTS and CDR2 YDEGEE. With 4 bases removed from V and 2 bases from J, the gap between germline ends came to 12 bases. The CDR3 covers 14 residues. CDR3 loop: CASSTRQTNTEAFF. The CDR3 DNA sequence: TGTGCCAGCAGCACACGACAGACTAACACTGAAGCTTTCTTT. The variable domain in full, with the rest retrieved from reference TRBV5-8 and TRBJ1-1, is EAGVTQSPTHLIKTRGQQATLRCSPISGHTSVYWYQQALGLGLQFLLWYDEGEERNRGNFPPRFSGRQFPNYSSELNVNALELEDSALYLCASSTRQTNTEAFFGQGTRLTVV.

In regard to this clonotype: A much more abundant neighbour one base away suggests this may be a read error. The rearrangement uses TRBV7-8 and TRBJ2-5, with TRBD1 identical over 7 bases. The trim removed 5 bases at V and 9 bases at J, leaving 9 bases unmatched. There are 13 residues in the CDR3. Germline loops: CDR1 SGHVS, CDR2 FQNEAQ. CDR3 DNA: TGTGCCAGCAGCCTAGAGGCAGGGGGAGCCCAGTACTTC. This encodes CASSLEAGGAQYF.

Points on this clonotype: This clone may be a read error of a much larger clone one base away. This chain links TRBV7-9 with TRBJ2-7; weak D call: TRBD1 (6 bases). The CDR3 runs 16 residues. Germline lookup yields CDR1 SEHNR and CDR2 FQNEAQ (reference sequence). CDR3 region: CASSLEGGPGAYERYF. As DNA, the CDR3 is TGTGCCAGCAGCTTAGAAGGCGGCCCAGGGGCCTACGAGCGGTACTTC.

With regard to this clonotype: The junction departs from the called germline gene at one end, perhaps through a read error. The chain uses TRBV11-2 and TRBJ1-6, with D tentatively TRBD1 (6 bases). From germline, CDR1 is SGHAT and CDR2 FQNNGV. CDR3 length: 15 amino acids. The CDR3 sequence: CASSLDPGANLPLHF. The CDR3 DNA is TGTGCTAGCAGCTTAGACCCGGGGGCCAATTTACCCCTCCATTTT.

A remark on this clonotype: Being one base from a much bigger clone, this may be a read error. This chain joins TRBV13 and TRBJ2-1; D is uncertain. V was cut by 4 bases and J by 6 bases, with 13 bases left in between. This CDR3 is 14 amino acids long. The germline CDR1 and CDR2 sequences are PRHDT and FYEKMQ (reference sequence). CDR3 sequence: CASSSHSKGNEQFF. The DNA of the CDR3 is TGTGCCAGCAGCTCTCATTCTAAGGGCAATGAGCAGTTCTTC.

Notes on this clonotype: One end of the junction does not line up with germline, which may come from a read error. The chain employs TRBV6-1 and TRBJ2-1; D is ambiguous. CDR1 is MNHNS and CDR2 is SASEGT in the germline V gene. The CDR3 loop spans 13 amino acids. The CDR3 spells CASSDYIGLPQFF. The DNA of the CDR3 is TGTGCTAGCAGCGATTACATCGGCTTGCCACAGTTCTTC.

The table lists this clonotype with many counts. The chain recombines TRBV29-1 with TRBJ2-7; weak D call: TRBD1 (5 bases). Germline lookup yields CDR1 SQVTM and CDR2 ANQGSEA. The CDR3 length is 14 residues. The ends were cut back, 3 bases at V and 4 bases at J, with 16 bases in the middle. The CDR3 nucleotides are TGCAGCGTTGAGCAGGGATCCGGCGGTTACGAGCAGTACTTC. As protein: CSVEQGSGGYEQYF.

This clonotype was recorded once. The V call is TRBV28, the J call TRBJ2-4; 10 bases line up with TRBD1. From germline, CDR1 is MDHEN and CDR2 SYDVKM. J gave up 12 bases and V 6 bases, and 5 bases lay outside the gene matches. The CDR3 is made up of 12 amino acids. In DNA form, the CDR3 reads TGTGCCAGCAGAGGGACAGGGGACACTCAGTACTTC. Translating it yields CASRGTGDTQYF.

The table lists this clonotype with a count of one. As the CDR3 is not closed by the conserved phenylalanine or tryptophan, this likely results from a read error. The chain employs TRBV29-1 and TRBJ2-1; 7 nucleotides line up with TRBD2. CDR1 SQVTM and CDR2 ANQGSEA come from the germline V gene. CDR3 size: 14 residues. V shed 1 base, J shed 5 bases, and the junction held 5 bases outside the gene matches. The CDR3: CSVEGTSGHNEQFL. CDR3 sequence (DNA): TGCAGCGTTGAAGGGACTAGTGGACACAATGAGCAGTTCTTA.

As to this clonotype: This may be a read error: a much more frequent sequence differs by one nucleotide. The chain is built from TRBV28 and TRBJ2-7, with D hard to call. Germline V gene lookup returns CDR1 MDHEN and CDR2 SYDVKM. CDR3 length equals 12 residues. Trimming pared 10 bases from V and 0 bases from J, leaving 10 bases between. As DNA, the CDR3 is TGTGCCATCCAATGGAGCTCCTACGAGCAGTACTTC. Its translation is CAIQWSSYEQYF.

This clonotype was seen ten or more times. The chain couples TRBV28 to TRBJ1-5; D gene uncertain. Germline CDR1 reads MDHEN; CDR2 reads SYDVKM. Trimming took off 6 bases at V and 3 bases at J, with 12 bases between the two ends. There are 14 residues in the CDR3. CDR3 region: CASSPRNYNQPQHF. For the CDR3, the DNA is TGTGCCAGCAGCCCCAGAAATTACAATCAGCCCCAGCATTTT.

As regards this clonotype: A much more abundant neighbour one base away suggests this may be a read error. The rearrangement joins TRBV12-3 or TRBV12-4 to TRBJ2-2, with D unresolved. This CDR3 is built from 13 residues. The CDR3 loop is CATSSTSTGELFF. CDR3 DNA: TGTGCCACCAGTTCGACATCCACCGGGGAGCTGTTTTTT.

This clonotype was recorded a few times. It may be a read error: a sequence one base away is much more abundant. The gene calls are TRBV6-5 and TRBJ2-2; D not certain. Trimming took 5 bases from V and 4 from J, leaving 11 bases between them. CDR3 length: 14 amino acids. Germline V CDR1 and CDR2: MNHEY, SVGAGI. CDR3 amino acids: CASSPEQITGELFF. CDR3 DNA sequence: TGTGCCAGCAGTCCCGAGCAGATCACCGGGGAGCTGTTTTTT.

Notes on this clonotype: This may be a read error, as it is one base from a much larger clone. The chain employs TRBV12-3 or TRBV12-4 and TRBJ1-3; D remains ambiguous. CDR3 length equals 15 residues. V lost 7 bases to trimming and J lost 0 bases, with 13 bases between them. CDR3 bases: TGTGCCAGCACTGCGACTGCCAGCTCTGGAAACACCATATATTTT. It codes for CASTATASSGNTIYF.